The 30 T cell receptor beta chains presented below share a single source sample, sequenced in a study of T cells in Graves' hyperthyroidism and ophthalmopathy. The CDR3 regions of TCR beta were amplified from RNA transcripts. RT-PCR in the first round (using the HTBI primer set) targeted the TCR CDR3. TCRdb independently ran MiXCR on the multiplex PCR reads; one entry per CDR3 protein. The repertoire holds approximately 700,000 distinct CDR3 sequences, with just under 45% as singletons. The sequenced sample was peripheral blood or thyroid tissue (not recorded which). The receptor source for this set is an adult man with Graves' disease, either hyperthyroidism or ophthalmopathy (not recorded which).

J is TRBJ1-1 and V is TRBV25-1; D gene uncertain. The ends were cut back, 8 bases at V and 0 bases at J, with 19 bases in the middle. Germline V gives CDR1 MGHDK, CDR2 SYGVNS. This CDR3 region has 16 residues. Here the CDR3 reads CASSPSPNSMNTEAFF. For the CDR3, the DNA is TGTGCCAGCTCACCGAGCCCGAACAGCATGAACACTGAAGCTTTCTTT.

This clonotype was picked up many times. The rearrangement joins TRBV24-1 to TRBJ1-5; D is perhaps TRBD1 (5 bases). The CDR3 loop spans 14 amino acids. Germline V CDR1 and CDR2: KGHDR, SFDVKD. Trimming pared 5 bases from V and 0 bases from J, leaving 7 bases between. This CDR3 is CATSVGTSNQPQHF. CDR3 in DNA: TGTGCCACCAGTGTGGGGACTAGCAATCAGCCCCAGCATTTT.

This clonotype appeared many times. The chain recombines TRBV29-1 with TRBJ1-3; D gene unclear. CDR1 is SQVTM and CDR2 is ANQGSEA in the germline V gene. Trimming left V 4 bases short and J 2 bases short, with 9 bases between. The CDR3 runs to 13 residues. The CDR3 DNA sequence: TGCAGCGTTGCTGGGGTCACTGGAAACACCATATATTTT. This sequence encodes CSVAGVTGNTIYF.

This clonotype occurred many times. This chain connects TRBV7-9 to TRBJ1-1; D perhaps matches TRBD1 (5 bases). This CDR3 is 13 amino acids long. Trimming stripped 6 bases from V and 1 base from J, with 9 bases between. Per the germline V gene, CDR1 is SEHNR and CDR2 is FQNEAQ (reference sequence). The CDR3 is CASSLRANTEAFF. The DNA of the CDR3 is TGTGCCAGCAGTCTCAGGGCGAACACTGAAGCTTTCTTT.

With regard to this clonotype: One end of the junction varies from germline; a read error may be responsible. The chain's CDR3 is CASSLPPSGAGGTNQETQYF. In nucleotides, the CDR3 is TGCGCCAGCAGCTTGCCCCCCTCAGGGGCCGGCGGGACGAACCAAGAGACCCAGTACTTC. J is TRBJ2-5 and V is TRBV7-2; D may match TRBD1 or TRBD2 (6 bases each). This CDR3 has 20 residues. Looked up from germline, CDR1 is SGHTA and CDR2 is FQGNSA.

About this clonotype: A much larger clone differs from this one at a single base, so this may be a read error. This rearrangement joins TRBV7-9 to TRBJ1-3; possibly TRBD1 for D (6 bases). In germline, CDR1 is SEHNR, CDR2 FQNEAQ (reference sequence). The CDR3 consists of 16 residues. CDR3 in amino acids: CASRTVQGSSGNTMYF. In nucleotides, the CDR3 is TGTGCCAGCAGGACGGTACAGGGATCCTCTGGAAACACCATGTATTTT.

The chain has TRBV4-1 and TRBJ2-7, with D possibly matching TRBD1 (7 bases). Germline V gene sequence: CDR1 MGHRA, CDR2 YSYEKL. The V end lost 0 bases, the J end lost 2 bases, and 11 bases lay between the germline ends. The CDR3 contains 15 residues. Here the CDR3 reads CASSQESGGTYEQYF. The CDR3 coding sequence is TGCGCCAGCAGCCAAGAATCAGGGGGGACCTACGAGCAGTACTTC.

This chain uses TRBV7-9 with TRBJ1-1; TRBD1 is a possible D gene (5 bases). The CDR3 length is 13 residues. Trimming shortened V by 10 bases and J by 1 base, and 13 bases separated the two germline ends. Germline lookup yields CDR1 SEHNR and CDR2 FQNEAQ (reference sequence). The CDR3 region is CATMTAGNTEAFF. In DNA form, the CDR3 reads TGTGCCACCATGACAGCGGGGAACACTGAAGCTTTCTTT.

V gene TRBV5-6 combines with J gene TRBJ1-1; D is unresolved. There are 12 residues in the CDR3. Trimming removed 6 bases from V and 2 bases from J, with 8 bases in between. Germline V gene lookup returns CDR1 SGHDT and CDR2 YYEEEE. This chain's CDR3 is CASNKDNTEAFF. For the CDR3, the DNA is TGTGCCAGCAACAAAGACAACACTGAAGCTTTCTTT.

Concerning this clonotype itself: The junction departs from the called germline gene at one end, perhaps through a read error. V gene TRBV19 combines with J gene TRBJ1-2, with 11 nucleotides matching TRBD1. The CDR3 has 16 residues. The germline gives CDR1 LNHDA, CDR2 SQIVND (reference sequence). CDR3 sequence (DNA): TGTACCAGTTCCCGGGCCGGGACAGGGGGAGAGGGTGGCTACACCTTC. Its protein product is CTSSRAGTGGEGGYTF.

This clonotype was counted many times. The chain uses TRBV20-1 and TRBJ1-5, with D maybe TRBD1 (6 bases). The CDR3 totals 14 residues. Germline V gives CDR1 DFQATT, CDR2 SNEGSKA (reference sequence). V lost 3 bases, J lost 0 bases, and 9 bases lay in between. CDR3: CSARAGVSNQPQHF. As DNA, the CDR3 is TGCAGTGCTAGGGCAGGGGTTAGCAATCAGCCCCAGCATTTT.

This clonotype was seen only a few times. The chain has TRBV6-5 and TRBJ2-6; D remains unclear. Germline CDR1 MNHEY, CDR2 SVGAGI. Between the trimmed V and J ends, which lost 7 bases and 0 bases, there was a span of 10 bases. There are 15 residues in the CDR3. Here the CDR3 reads CASNLWSSGANVLTF. The CDR3 DNA is TGTGCCAGCAATTTGTGGAGCTCTGGGGCCAACGTCCTGACTTTC.

This chain connects TRBV19 to TRBJ1-1; D unclear. Germline V lookup: CDR1 LNHDA, CDR2 SQIVND (reference sequence). The CDR3 sequence is 13 residues long. Trimming took off 2 bases at V and 3 bases at J, with 7 bases between the two ends. DNA for the CDR3: TGTGCCAGTAGTATATATGGATACACTGAAGCTTTCTTT. This gives the protein CASSIYGYTEAFF.

In its sample, this clonotype was seen a few times. The chain combines TRBV9 with TRBJ1-4; no clear D gene. V lost 7 bases, J lost 0 bases, and 10 bases lay in between. This CDR3 comprises 14 residues. From germline, CDR1 is SGDLS and CDR2 YYNGEE. CDR3 loop: CASWQSATNEKLFF. The CDR3 DNA sequence: TGTGCCAGCTGGCAATCGGCAACTAATGAAAAACTGTTTTTT.

With regard to this clonotype: This sequence may be a read error, since a much larger clone differs from it by one base. The chain carries TRBV7-2 and TRBJ1-5; tentative D call: TRBD1 (6 bases). The CDR3 contains 15 residues. CDR1 and CDR2 (germline): SGHTA, FQGNSA. The CDR3 nucleotides read TGTGCCAGCAGCCGCAGGTCAGGGGCGGATCAGGCCCAGCATTTT. Residues: CASSRRSGADQAQHF.

This rearrangement joins TRBV15 to TRBJ2-5; D not certain. The CDR3 extends over 13 amino acids. Trimming cost V 3 bases and J 9 bases, with 14 bases left between them. CDR1 is LNHNV, CDR2 YYDKDF, per germline (reference sequence). The CDR3 sequence: CATSSPPVGSQYF. The CDR3 DNA reads TGTGCCACCAGCAGTCCCCCCGTGGGGTCCCAGTACTTC. Supplemented by reference TRBV15 and TRBJ2-5, the full variable domain reads DAMVIQNPRYQVTQFGKPVTLSCSQTLNHNVMYWYQQKSSQAPKLLFHYYDKDFNNEADTPDNFQSRRPNTSFCFLDIRSPGLGDTAMYLCATSSPPVGSQYFGPGTRLLVL.

Only a few counts were recorded for this clonotype. V usage is TRBV14 and J usage is TRBJ1-1; D is unclear. The V end was cut by 8 bases, the J end by 8 bases, with 15 bases between. The length of the CDR3 is 12 residues. Germline V lookup: CDR1 SGHDN, CDR2 FVKESK. CDR3 loop: CASGPTRREAFF. CDR3 sequence (DNA): TGTGCCAGCGGGCCCACAAGGAGGGAAGCTTTCTTT. The whole variable domain, remainder taken from reference TRBV14 and TRBJ1-1, is EAGVTQFPSHSVIEKGQTVTLRCDPISGHDNLYWYRRVMGKEIKFLLHFVKESKQDESGMPNNRFLAERTGGTYSTLKVQPAELEDSGVYFCASGPTRREAFFGQGTRLTVV.

In the case of this clonotype: One junction end disagrees with the germline gene, perhaps due to a read error. As DNA, the CDR3 is TGTGCCAGCAGCTTAGTCCAATTT. This encodes CASSLVQF. The V call is TRBV7-2, the J call TRBJ1-3, with D uncertain. CDR3 length equals 8 residues. CDR1 and CDR2 from the germline V gene are SGHTA and FQGNSA.

This clonotype was detected only once. The genes are TRBV20-1 and TRBJ2-5; perhaps TRBD1 as D (6 bases). V lost 6 bases and J lost 5, with 25 bases in between. Germline V gene data show CDR1 as DFQATT and CDR2 as SNEGSKA (reference sequence). The CDR3 runs 16 residues. The CDR3 nucleotides are TGCAGTGCCAATTCCTATGGGGGCCCAAGGGCGGAGACCCAGTACTTC. Its protein product is CSANSYGGPRAETQYF.

J is TRBJ2-7 and V is TRBV5-1; 8 nucleotides match TRBD2. This CDR3 spans 14 amino acids. V lost 4 bases, J lost 9 bases, and 12 bases stayed unmatched. Germline values: CDR1 SGHRS, CDR2 YFSETQ. Written as DNA, the CDR3 is TGCGCCAGCAGCCCGGGGACTAGAATCGGTTGGCAGTACTTC. Translation: CASSPGTRIGWQYF.

This clonotype occurred a few times. The CDR3 DNA reads TGTGCCAGCAGCCCGGGGACCGCGTCTGTGGGCTATGGCTACACCTTC. Amino acids: CASSPGTASVGYGYTF. V usage is TRBV7-8 and J usage is TRBJ1-2, with D possibly TRBD1 on 5 matching bases. The V and J ends lost 5 bases and 4 bases respectively, with 20 bases between them. Per the germline V gene, CDR1 is SGHVS and CDR2 is FQNEAQ. This CDR3 comprises 16 residues. The entire variable domain, with the rest obtained from reference TRBV7-8 and TRBJ1-2, is as follows: GAGVSQSPRYKVAKRGQDVALRCDPISGHVSLFWYQQALGQGPEFLTYFQNEAQLDKSGLPSDRFFAERPEGSVSTLKIQRTQQEDSAVYLCASSPGTASVGYGYTFGSGTRLTVV.

V gene TRBV20-1 combines with J gene TRBJ1-1, with 10 nucleotides matching TRBD1. This CDR3 region has 15 residues. Unmatched junction bases numbered 8, after V lost 2 bases and J lost 5 bases. CDR1 DFQATT and CDR2 SNEGSKA come from the germline V gene (reference sequence). The CDR3 coding sequence is TGCAGTGCTAGACCCGACAGGGGGCTGGGGACTGAAGCTTTCTTT. Protein sequence: CSARPDRGLGTEAFF.

In this sample, this clonotype turned up once. A much bigger clone sits one base away, suggesting this may be a read error. The CDR3 loop is CSARGGSTYEQYF. The CDR3 nucleotides read TGCAGTGCTAGAGGCGGGAGTACCTACGAGCAGTACTTC. The chain uses TRBV20-1 and TRBJ2-7; 7 bases map to TRBD2. The CDR3 runs to 13 residues. The J segment lost 2 bases and the V segment lost 1 base, leaving 2 bases of the junction unmatched. CDR1 is DFQATT, CDR2 SNEGSKA, per germline (reference sequence).

This clonotype has more than one count but fewer than ten. The chain recombines TRBV5-1 with TRBJ1-1; D call uncertain. Between the trimmed V and J ends, which lost 0 bases and 4 bases, there was a span of 13 bases. From germline, CDR1 is SGHRS and CDR2 YFSETQ. The CDR3 sequence is 15 residues long. The CDR3 loop reads CASSLEVGWGTEAFF. The CDR3 nucleotides read TGCGCCAGCAGCTTGGAGGTGGGGTGGGGCACTGAAGCTTTCTTT.

This clonotype came up many times. The V and J genes are TRBV25-1 and TRBJ1-6, with D possibly TRBD1 on 6 matching bases. Germline V gives CDR1 MGHDK, CDR2 SYGVNS. The V gene lost 4 bases and the J gene lost 6 bases, with 10 bases spanning the gap. The CDR3 covers 14 residues. CDR3 nucleotide sequence: TGTGCCAGCAGTGGGGGGCCCTTTAATTCACCCCTCCACTTT. This encodes CASSGGPFNSPLHF.

The chain combines TRBV29-1 with TRBJ2-5; D might be TRBD2 (6 bases). Germline V lookup: CDR1 SQVTM, CDR2 ANQGSEA. The CDR3 length is 12 residues. The V gene lost 4 bases and the J gene lost 5 bases, with 11 bases spanning the gap. The CDR3 DNA reads TGCAGCGTTGGGAGGGCGATTGAGACCCAGTACTTC. Encoded protein: CSVGRAIETQYF.

This chain connects TRBV11-1 to TRBJ2-1; possible D gene TRBD2, 5 bases. V was clipped by 0 bases and J by 6 bases, with 9 bases between them. In germline, CDR1 is SGHAT, CDR2 FQDESV (reference sequence). This CDR3 spans 14 amino acids. The CDR3 nucleotides read TGTGCCAGCAGCTTAGCGCGGGTTCCCAATGAGCAGTTCTTC. Its protein is CASSLARVPNEQFF.

This clonotype appeared a single time. The chain links TRBV7-8 to TRBJ1-6; TRBD1 matches 7 bases. This CDR3 contains 16 residues. CDR1 is SGHVS, CDR2 FQNEAQ, per germline. V lost 6 bases, J lost 5 bases, and 10 bases stayed unmatched. The CDR3 sequence: CASSNRQGMDNSPLHF. Written as DNA, the CDR3 is TGTGCCAGCAGTAACCGACAGGGAATGGATAATTCACCCCTCCACTTT.

The chain joins TRBV2 to TRBJ1-2; a weak D match, TRBD1 (5 bases). V was clipped by 5 bases and J by 8 bases, with 18 bases between them. The CDR3 contains 14 residues. The V gene's germline CDR1 is SNHLY and CDR2 FYNNEI. CDR3 DNA: TGTGCCAGCAGTTCACCGGACAAAAGGAGGGGCTACACCTTC. Its protein is CASSSPDKRRGYTF.

This clonotype was seen a handful of times. The chain links TRBV20-1 to TRBJ1-5; 7 nucleotides match TRBD1. Germline values: CDR1 DFQATT, CDR2 SNEGSKA (reference sequence). The CDR3 has 15 amino acids. V lost 0 bases and J lost 6; bases outside the gene matches: 8. The CDR3 loop reads CSARDLGQGGQPQHF. Written as DNA, the CDR3 is TGCAGTGCTAGAGATTTGGGTCAGGGGGGTCAGCCCCAGCATTTT.